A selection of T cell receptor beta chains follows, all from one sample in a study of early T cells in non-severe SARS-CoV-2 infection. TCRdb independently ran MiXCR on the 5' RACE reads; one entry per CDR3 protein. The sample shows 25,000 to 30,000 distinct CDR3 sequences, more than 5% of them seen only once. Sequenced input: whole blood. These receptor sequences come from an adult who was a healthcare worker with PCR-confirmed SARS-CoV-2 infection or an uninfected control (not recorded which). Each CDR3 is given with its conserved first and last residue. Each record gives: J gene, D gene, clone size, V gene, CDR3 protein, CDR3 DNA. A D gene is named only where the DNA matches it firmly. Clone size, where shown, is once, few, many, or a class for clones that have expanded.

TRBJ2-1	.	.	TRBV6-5	CASTRGGPLYNEQFF	TGTGCCAGCACCCGGGGTGGACCGCTGTACAATGAGCAGTTCTTC
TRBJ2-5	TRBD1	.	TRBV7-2	CASSLQYGQGTRETQYF	TGTGCCAGCAGCTTACAATACGGACAGGGGACGAGGGAGACCCAGTACTTC
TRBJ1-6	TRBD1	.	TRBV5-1	CASSLERQGSSPLHF	TGCGCCAGCAGCTTGGAACGACAGGGGAGTTCACCCCTCCACTTT
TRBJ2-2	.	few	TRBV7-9	CASSPRVYGSGELFF	TGTGCCAGCAGCCCGAGGGTCTACGGATCCGGGGAGCTGTTTTTT
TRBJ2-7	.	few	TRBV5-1	CASSRTFSYEQYF	TGCGCCAGCAGCCGGACGTTCTCCTACGAGCAGTACTTC
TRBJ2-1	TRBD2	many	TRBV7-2	CASSRPTGLGGEQFF	TGTGCCAGCAGCAGGCCCACGGGACTAGGAGGTGAGCAGTTCTTC
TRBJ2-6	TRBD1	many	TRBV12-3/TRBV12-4	CASMMDRGVDAGANVLTF	TGTGCCAGCATGATGGACAGGGGGGTAGACGCTGGGGCCAACGTCCTGACTTTC
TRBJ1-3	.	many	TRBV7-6	CASSLGPTDSGNTIYF	TGTGCCAGCAGCTTAGGACCGACGGATTCTGGAAACACCATATATTTT
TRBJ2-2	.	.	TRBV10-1	CASSTGITGELFF	TGCGCCAGCTCAACAGGGATCACCGGGGAGCTGTTTTTT
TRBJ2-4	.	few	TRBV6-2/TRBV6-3	CASSYFPLDITSDIQYF	TGTGCCAGCAGTTACTTTCCCCTCGATATAACGTCGGACATTCAGTACTTC
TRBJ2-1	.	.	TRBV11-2	CASSLVGDPYNEQFF	TGTGCCAGCAGCTTAGTGGGGGACCCCTACAATGAGCAGTTCTTC
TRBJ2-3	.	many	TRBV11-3	CASSLGRKGSDDTQYF	TGTGCCAGCAGCCTAGGCCGAAAAGGGTCGGATGATACGCAGTATTTT
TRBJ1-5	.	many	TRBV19	CASSITGGRPQPQHF	TGTGCCAGTAGTATTACGGGCGGTAGACCGCAGCCCCAGCATTTT
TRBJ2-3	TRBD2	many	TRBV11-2	CASSRTSGRSNTQYF	TGTGCCAGCAGCCGGACTAGCGGGAGATCAAATACGCAGTATTTT
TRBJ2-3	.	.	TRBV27	CASSFEGLGTDTQYF	TGTGCCAGCAGTTTTGAGGGGTTAGGCACAGATACGCAGTATTTT
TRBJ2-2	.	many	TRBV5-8	CASSAEATRGTGELFF	TGTGCCAGCAGCGCGGAGGCTACCCGAGGCACCGGGGAGCTGTTTTTT
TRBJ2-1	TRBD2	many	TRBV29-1	CSVGATSGSSYNEQFF	TGCAGCGTTGGGGCTACTAGCGGAAGCTCCTACAATGAGCAGTTCTTC
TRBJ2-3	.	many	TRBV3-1	CASSQGLEPTDTQYF	TGTGCCAGCAGCCAAGGACTAGAACCCACAGATACGCAGTATTTT
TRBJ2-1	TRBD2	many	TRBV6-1	CASSEEGLKGNEQFF	TGTGCCAGCAGTGAAGAGGGACTAAAGGGAAATGAGCAGTTCTTC
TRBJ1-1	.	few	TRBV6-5	CASSPRDGTRARAFF	TGTGCCAGCAGTCCGCGGGACGGGACAAGGGCTCGAGCTTTCTTT